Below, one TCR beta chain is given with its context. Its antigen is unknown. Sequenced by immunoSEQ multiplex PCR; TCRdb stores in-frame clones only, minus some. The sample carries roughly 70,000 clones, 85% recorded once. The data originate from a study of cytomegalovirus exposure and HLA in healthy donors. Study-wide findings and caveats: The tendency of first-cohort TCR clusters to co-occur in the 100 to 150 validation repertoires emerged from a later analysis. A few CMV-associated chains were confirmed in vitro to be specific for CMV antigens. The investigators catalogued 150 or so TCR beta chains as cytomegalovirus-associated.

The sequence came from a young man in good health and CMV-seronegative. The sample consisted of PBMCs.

In DNA form, the CDR3 reads TGCGCCAGCAGCCAGATGACAGGGGGCGGGACAGATACGCAGTATTTT. This codes for CASSQMTGGGTDTQYF. The rearrangement links TRBV4-1 to TRBJ2-3; 10 nucleotides agree with TRBD1. The germline CDR1 and CDR2 sequences are MGHRA and YSYEKL. V was clipped by 3 bases and J by 3 bases; unmatched bases: 6. This CDR3 spans 16 amino acids.